This T cell receptor (beta chain) was found in a study of cytomegalovirus exposure and HLA in healthy donors. Study-level findings and limits: As a later analysis showed, a missense DCLRE1C variant was linked to trimming of TCR beta V- and J-genes. The authors considered a cluster of highly shared sequence variants likely to be a sequencing artifact. Under in vitro conditions, a few CMV-associated chains were confirmed as specific for CMV antigens.

The primer mix had 60 Vbeta and 13 Jbeta primers. In the original processing: Roughly 83 million unique TCR beta chains, some 9.9 million of them shared, were counted by a later analysis. Assay used: immunoSEQ multiplex PCR; TCRdb lists only in-frame clones, some missing. V and J calls and clone size follow that table, whereas D and trimming were derived from the DNA. The data hold roughly 95,000 clones, with approximately 76% observed a single time. As to this clone: The antigen is unknown.

Germline V gives CDR1 LNHDA, CDR2 SQIVND (reference sequence). Trimming took off 3 bases at V and 4 bases at J, with 24 bases between the two ends. CDR3 length: 18 residues. What was sequenced was PBMCs. The TCR was taken from a young man in good health and CMV-seropositive. This chain joins TRBV19 and TRBJ1-2; the D gene is possibly TRBD1 (5 bases). CDR3: CASSISTTSTDSRYGYTF. The DNA of the CDR3 is TGTGCCAGTAGTATTAGTACGACCTCGACAGACAGTCGCTATGGCTACACCTTC. The full variable domain, completed using reference TRBV19 and TRBJ1-2, is DGGITQSPKYLFRKEGQNVTLSCEQNLNHDAMYWYRQDPGQGLRLIYYSQIVNDFQKGDIAEGYSVSREKKESFPLTVTSAQKNPTAFYLCASSISTTSTDSRYGYTFGSGTRLTVV.